This T cell receptor (beta chain) was sequenced during a study of blood T cells in healthy people across ages. Points from the study as a whole: Reliance upon unsorted PBMCs precluded definitive naive versus antigen-experienced comparison. Long-lived and aged donors differed, with more naive CD4+ cells and higher diversity in the long-lived.

V shed 4 bases and J shed 0 bases, with 17 bases lying between them. CDR1 and CDR2 (germline): SGHRS, YFSETQ. The CDR3 contains 17 residues. A second roughly 7 to 12 cycle PCR used barcoded and J-beta primers. CDR3-containing paired-end reads numbering at least 2.5 million came from each sample. TCRdb re-analysed the 5' RACE reads in MiXCR, keeping a single row per CDR3 protein. In the table there are about 1.6 million distinct CDR3 sequences, 34% of which are singletons. Donors were systemically healthy Caucasian individuals from Russia aged about 6 to 90 years. To note about this clonotype: The antigen remains unidentified.

The sequence was collected from a woman aged 25 to 39 in good health. Input material: blood. The chain has TRBV5-1 and TRBJ2-4; no reliable D call. Written as DNA, the CDR3 is TGCGCCAGCAGCGCCCTGCCCCTAAGTAGAGCCAAAAACATTCAGTACTTC. Its translation is CASSALPLSRAKNIQYF.